This TCR beta chain was sequenced during a study of prognosis after radiotherapy for stage I lung cancer (dated by TCRdb to the early 2020s). Concerning the study at large: Between April 2018 and early 2019, under 20 stage I NSCLC patients were enrolled in Nanjing, China. In every patient, SBRT was given without any concurrent therapy. The cohort included more than 10 men and a handful of women, with a median age of roughly 74 years and a range of about 53 to 85 years. On tumor histology, fewer than 15 patients had adenocarcinoma and several had squamous cell carcinoma. The study sequenced about 38 blood samples from some 19 patients, one before and one after SBRT per patient. All patients were regarded as medically inoperable, because of comorbidities in over 10 patients and refusal of surgery in roughly 7 patients. Distant metastases were developed by four of the 19 patients after SBRT, at a median of about seven months, whereas no significant progression was observed in the other 15 patients. This study profiled peripheral blood TCR beta repertoires from stage I NSCLC patients before and after stereotactic body radiotherapy and linked the repertoires to distant failure. Some 13 of the patients were found to have newly diagnosed primary stage I lung tumors, and roughly five were living with oligometastatic NSCLC after surgical resection of the primary tumor. Using image-guided IMRT or VMAT, SBRT was delivered in 3 to 5 fractions at a biologically effective dose of at least 100 Gy.

The CDR3 spans 14 residues, from the cysteine through the phenylalanine. Here the CDR3 DNA is all that survives: 42 bases in frame from base 1. Trimming takes 6 bases from V and 3 bases from J, and the germline ends sit 12 bases apart. Taken from the germline V gene, the CDR1 and CDR2 loops are MDHEN and SYDVKM. All patients had node-negative disease on CT and PET/CT, and none had a history of other malignancies or prior chemotherapy or radiotherapy. About 6.2 milliliters of peripheral venous blood were drawn into EDTA tubes at each of two time points. PBMCs were isolated by Ficoll-Paque Plus density-gradient centrifugation. Immediately after collection, samples were stored at -80 degrees C until analysis. Summary of the overall study and its limitations: Whether the expanded TCR clones were tumor-specific was not determined. The small cohort and short follow-up limited the study, so independent validation of the findings is needed. No adjustment for multiple comparisons was applied to any of the reported P values. Differences in TRBV and TRBJ usage frequencies by metastasis status were reportedly observed in two V genes at baseline and in roughly 9 V and two J genes after SBRT. Post-SBRT Shannon entropy and its change from baseline were lower in patients who developed distant metastases; baseline Shannon entropy was not associated with metastases. After SBRT, the count of unique TCR clones dropped from a median of about 10,000 beforehand to several thousand afterward (Wilcoxon paired P=0.011).

About this clonotype: The antigen it binds to is not known. Base quality data are lacking; no much larger clone is found one base away.

Two rounds of multiplex PCR were performed to amplify the TCR beta CDR3 region from genomic DNA. The first PCR round used primers specific to each TRBV and TRBJ gene, and the primer sequences were filed in Chinese patent CN105087789A. Universal primers were used in the second round of PCR. The Roche High Pure PCR Template Preparation Kit was used to extract genomic DNA from the frozen PBMCs. Libraries were sequenced paired-end with 151 bp reads on an Illumina HiSeq 3000. The authors processed their data as follows. CutAdapt was used to remove raw reads lacking the multiplex PCR primer sequences. High-quality paired reads were merged into contigs with PEAR. By alignment to reference sequences, MiXCR assigned TRB V, D and J gene segments to each contig. CDR3 sequences were clustered by base quality and sequence similarity to remove sequencing errors. Shannon entropy, normalized by the natural log of the productive TCR sequence number, served as the measure of diversity. To get clonality, Shannon entropy was divided by the natural log of the number of unique clonotypes, and that result was subtracted from one. Progression-free survival cut-offs for repertoire metrics were chosen using the Youden index of ROC curves, with analyses run in R 3.5.3. TCRdb ran its own pipeline on the public reads, namely fastp trimming at Q25 and MiXCR clone calling, and kept in-frame beta chains. For every CDR3 protein sequence, its rows merge into one entry that carries the most common genes and DNA. For this entry, the V and J calls and clone size follow TCRdb and not the study's own pipeline. This sample has about 16,000 distinct CDR3 sequences in its table, and approximately 40% of those were observed once. In total, the top ten clones hold under 50% of the sample.

The clonotype comes from a donor over 45 with non-small cell lung cancer. The chain links TRBV28 with TRBJ1-5; the D segment cannot be called with confidence. Sequenced material: PBMCs, taken before or after stereotactic body radiation therapy (not recorded which). The CDR3 here reads CASRAYRDNQPQHF. The sequenced DNA is TGTGCCAGCAGGGCTTACAGAGACAATCAGCCCCAGCATTTT.